This T cell receptor beta chain was recovered during a study of control samples from healthy donors and cancer patients. Repertoires were generated with immunoSEQ multiplex PCR, while TCRdb's copy carries only in-frame clones and drops some. Of 120,000 or so clones listed, 89% are singletons. CDR3 length equals 16 residues. The V segment lost 3 bases and the J segment 7 bases; nucleotides outside the gene matches: 14. Germline CDR1 reads MNHEY; CDR2 reads SMNVEV (reference sequence). The clonotype originates from a man aged 45-60 years in good health. V and J are TRBV27 and TRBJ2-7, with 8 bases that match TRBD1. Material: blood. The DNA for the CDR3 is TGTGCCAGCAGTTTTTCTGAACCTCAGGGGGCTTGGGAGCAGTACTTC. It is translated as CASSFSEPQGAWEQYF.